This T cell receptor (beta chain) was obtained from a study of CD8 T cells in Susac syndrome. Germline values: CDR1 SGHRS, CDR2 YFSETQ. There are 16 residues in the CDR3. The ends lost 4 bases at V and 5 bases at J; junction bases unmatched: 8. Random-hexamer reverse transcription was applied to roughly 0.5 to 1 ug RNA. Each CDR3 protein gets one entry after TCRdb re-called the immunoSEQ multiplex PCR reads with MiXCR. The sample carries fewer than 150,000 distinct CDR3 sequences, more than 90% recorded once. What was sequenced was CD4+ T cells from PBMCs. The receptor was derived from a human donor in good health. The chain employs TRBV5-1 and TRBJ2-5; 13 bases align to TRBD2. DNA of the CDR3: TGCGCCAGCAGCAATAGCGGACTAGCGGGAGTCGAGACCCAGTACTTC. Protein: CASSNSGLAGVETQYF. The whole variable domain, remainder taken from reference TRBV5-1 and TRBJ2-5, is KAGVTQTPRYLIKTRGQQVTLSCSPISGHRSVSWYQQTPGQGLQFLFEYFSETQRNKGNFPGRFSGRQFSNSRSEMNVSTLELGDSALYLCASSNSGLAGVETQYFGPGTRLLVL.